This record concerns one T cell receptor beta chain sequence. Its target is unknown. The PCR employed 60 Vbeta primers together with 13 Jbeta primers. Using immunoSEQ multiplex PCR, the repertoire was profiled, and TCRdb retains in-frame clones only, with some absent. The sample lists about 150,000 clones, around 79% seen once, with roughly 4.3% in the top ten. This sample was included in a study of cytomegalovirus exposure and HLA in healthy donors. The wider study: In an early release, HLA-typed donors contributed some 88 million unique TCR sequences. For the approximately 390 genotyped donors, more than 80% fell within the Caucasian-associated ancestry cluster. Whole-study findings and limits: In the analysis, some V segments, TRBV6-2 and TRBV6-3 included, were excluded as indistinguishable. Cytomegalovirus status, reportedly, was diagnosed with high specificity and sensitivity by the classifier.

The V gene's germline CDR1 is SGDLS and CDR2 YYNGEE. V was pared by 1 base and J by 9 bases, with 20 bases between. The CDR3 runs to 16 residues. The material sequenced was PBMCs. This clonotype originated in a male donor in good health and CMV-seronegative. J is TRBJ2-1 and V is TRBV9; possibly TRBD2 for D (7 bases). The CDR3 DNA reads TGTGCCAGCAGCGTAAGGGGAGGGGGGGCCCAAAGTGAGCAGTTCTTC. Translation: CASSVRGGGAQSEQFF.